This T cell receptor (beta chain) was sequenced during a study of T and B cells in COVID-19 patients. Study context: Median age was 34 years in the recovered cohort and 67 years in the active-infection cohort.

Multiplex PCR with BIOMED2 TRB-A/B primer pools amplified TRB rearrangements. One entry per CDR3 protein, called by TCRdb with MiXCR from the multiplex PCR reads. The sample lists approximately 11,000 distinct CDR3 sequences; around a third were seen once. Each TRB amplification used about 250-550 ng of genomic DNA from blood. On this clonotype: Its antigen is not known.

There are 15 residues in the CDR3. V was clipped by 6 bases and J by 2 bases; unmatched bases: 6. Germline loops: CDR1 LNHDA, CDR2 SQIVND (reference sequence). Regarding the study as a whole: Blood from mildly ill patients while symptomatic, and early samples from severe cases, were scarce. At recovery TRB diversity and richness exceeded healthy donors, after highly clonal active COVID-19 repertoires.

The J gene is TRBJ1-5, the V gene TRBV19, with TRBD1 identical over 8 bases. What was sequenced was blood. The sequence was obtained from a human donor with active COVID-19. The CDR3 bases are TGTGCCAGTAGGTTGACAGGGGTCGGCAATCAGCCCCAGCATTTT. Translating gives CASRLTGVGNQPQHF.